The present entry profiles one T cell receptor beta chain with its context. The sample is drawn from a study of blood T cell repertoires in COVID-19. Whole-study context: Italy, Spain and the United States were the sources of the convalescent and acute COVID-19 samples. The analysed material was cDNA or gDNA that came from T cells, B-cell-depleted T cells, or PBMCs.

The CDR3 has 13 amino acids. Germline lookup yields CDR1 MDHEN and CDR2 SYDVKM. The germline V and J ends were trimmed by 6 bases and 1 base, with 10 bases remaining between them. TCRdb's table, derived via immunoSEQ multiplex PCR, lists solely in-frame clones and lacks some. The table has tens of thousands of clones, approximately 89% seen once. The TCR comes from a man aged 50-59 years with active or convalescent COVID-19. V usage is TRBV28 and J usage is TRBJ2-7, with TRBD1 as a possible D gene (6 bases). The sequenced sample was peripheral blood. The CDR3 DNA is TGTGCCAGCAGACTGGGACATTCCTACGAGCAGTACTTC. Its protein product is CASRLGHSYEQYF.